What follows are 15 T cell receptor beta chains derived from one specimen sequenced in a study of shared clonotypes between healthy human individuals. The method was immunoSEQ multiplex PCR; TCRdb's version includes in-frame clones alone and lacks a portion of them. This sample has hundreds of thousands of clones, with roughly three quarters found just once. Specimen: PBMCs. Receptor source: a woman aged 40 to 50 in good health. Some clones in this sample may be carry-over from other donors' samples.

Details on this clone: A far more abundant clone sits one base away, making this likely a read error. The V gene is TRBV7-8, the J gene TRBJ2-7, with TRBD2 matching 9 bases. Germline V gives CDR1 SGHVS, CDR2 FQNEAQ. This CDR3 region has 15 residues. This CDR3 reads CASSSRLAATYERYF. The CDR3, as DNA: TGTGCCAGCAGCTCACGACTAGCGGCTACCTACGAGCGGTACTTC.

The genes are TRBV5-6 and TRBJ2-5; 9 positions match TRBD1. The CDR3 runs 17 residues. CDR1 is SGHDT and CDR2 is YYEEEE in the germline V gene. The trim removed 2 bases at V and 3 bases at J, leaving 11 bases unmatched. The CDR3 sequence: CASSLFLGGQGEETQYF. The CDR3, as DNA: TGTGCCAGCAGCTTATTCTTGGGGGGACAGGGCGAAGAGACCCAGTACTTC.

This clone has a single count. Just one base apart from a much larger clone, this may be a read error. CDR3 in amino acids: CAWSVDTHLQYF. In nucleotides, the CDR3 is TGTGCCTGGAGTGTAGATACACACTTGCAGTACTTC. The chain links TRBV30 to TRBJ2-7; the D is unclear. The CDR3 is 12 residues long. Trimming stripped 0 bases from V and 9 bases from J, with 12 bases between. CDR1 GTSNPN and CDR2 SVGIG come from the germline V gene (reference sequence).

CDR3 sequence reads: CASSEDTAFLTGNTIYF. The CDR3 bases are TGTGCCAGCAGTGAAGATACAGCGTTCTTAACTGGAAACACCATATATTTT. V gene TRBV6-1 combines with J gene TRBJ1-3; D gene uncertain. Germline assignment: CDR1 MNHNS and CDR2 SASEGT. CDR3 size: 17 residues. Trimming left V 1 base short and J 2 bases short, with 15 bases between.

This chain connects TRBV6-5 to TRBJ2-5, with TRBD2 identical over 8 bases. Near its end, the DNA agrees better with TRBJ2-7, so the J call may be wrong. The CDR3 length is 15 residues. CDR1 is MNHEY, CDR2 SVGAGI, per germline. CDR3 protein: CASSPGSGGPLEQYF. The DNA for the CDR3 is TGTGCCAGCAGTCCCGGTTCGGGAGGGCCCCTCGAGCAGTACTTC.

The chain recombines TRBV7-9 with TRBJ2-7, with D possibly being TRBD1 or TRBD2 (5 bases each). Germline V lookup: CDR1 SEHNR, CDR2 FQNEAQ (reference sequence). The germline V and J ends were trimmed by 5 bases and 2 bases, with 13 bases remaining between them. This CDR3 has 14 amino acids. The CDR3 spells CASSPGTATYEQYF. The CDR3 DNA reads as TGTGCCAGCAGCCCTGGGACGGCTACCTACGAGCAGTACTTC.

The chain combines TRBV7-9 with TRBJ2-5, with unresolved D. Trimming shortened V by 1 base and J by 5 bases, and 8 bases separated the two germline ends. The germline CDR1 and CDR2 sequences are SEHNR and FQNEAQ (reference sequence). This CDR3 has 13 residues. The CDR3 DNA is TGTGCCAGCAGCTTAGTGACTGGTGAGACCCAGTACTTC. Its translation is CASSLVTGETQYF.

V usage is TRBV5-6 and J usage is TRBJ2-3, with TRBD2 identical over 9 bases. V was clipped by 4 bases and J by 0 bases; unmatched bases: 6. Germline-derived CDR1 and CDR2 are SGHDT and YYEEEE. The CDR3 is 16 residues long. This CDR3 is CASSPGLAASTDTQYF. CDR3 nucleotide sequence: TGTGCCAGCAGCCCGGGACTAGCCGCTAGCACAGATACGCAGTATTTT.

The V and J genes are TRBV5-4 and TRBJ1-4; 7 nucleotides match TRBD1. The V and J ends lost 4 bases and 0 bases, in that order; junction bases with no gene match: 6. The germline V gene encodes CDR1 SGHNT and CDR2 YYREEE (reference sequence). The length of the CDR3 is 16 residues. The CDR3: CASSRRGGTTNEKLFF. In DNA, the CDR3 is TGTGCCAGCAGCCGCCGAGGGGGCACAACTAATGAAAAACTGTTTTTT.

The CDR3 reads CATSRDGISSRPRAFF. The DNA for the CDR3 is TGTGCCACCAGCAGAGATGGAATTAGCTCCCGTCCACGAGCTTTCTTT. The chain has TRBV15 and TRBJ1-1; D call uncertain. The CDR3 sequence is 16 residues long. CDR1 is LNHNV and CDR2 is YYDKDF in the germline V gene (reference sequence). V lost 0 bases to trimming and J lost 10 bases, with 21 bases between them.

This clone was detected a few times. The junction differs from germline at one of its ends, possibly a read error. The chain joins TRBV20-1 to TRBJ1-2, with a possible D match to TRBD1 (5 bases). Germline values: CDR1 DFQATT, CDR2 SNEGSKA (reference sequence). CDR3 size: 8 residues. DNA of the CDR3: TGCAGTGCTGGTGGACATTTCTTC. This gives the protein CSAGGHFF.

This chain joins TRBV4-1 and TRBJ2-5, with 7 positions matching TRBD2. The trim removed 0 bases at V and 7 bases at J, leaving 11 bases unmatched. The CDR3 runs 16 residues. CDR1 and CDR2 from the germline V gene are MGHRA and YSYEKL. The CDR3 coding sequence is TGCGCCAGCAGCCAAGACGAGCGGGGCCCGTGGGGGACCCAGTACTTC. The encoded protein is CASSQDERGPWGTQYF.

CDR3 region: CASRGTGHSGEQYF. The CDR3 DNA reads TGTGCCAGTAGAGGGACAGGTCACAGCGGCGAGCAGTACTTC. This sequence joins TRBV19 and TRBJ2-7, with 8 bases identical to TRBD1. The germline gives CDR1 LNHDA, CDR2 SQIVND (reference sequence). V was clipped by 6 bases and J by 6 bases; unmatched bases: 10. The CDR3 is made up of 14 amino acids.

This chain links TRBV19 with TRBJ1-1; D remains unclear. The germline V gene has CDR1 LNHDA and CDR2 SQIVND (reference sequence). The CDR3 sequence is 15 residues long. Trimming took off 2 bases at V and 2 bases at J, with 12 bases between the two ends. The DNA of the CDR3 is TGTGCCAGTAGTATATCGAGGGTGGGCAACACTGAAGCTTTCTTT. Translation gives CASSISRVGNTEAFF. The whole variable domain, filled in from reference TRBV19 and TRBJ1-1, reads DGGITQSPKYLFRKEGQNVTLSCEQNLNHDAMYWYRQDPGQGLRLIYYSQIVNDFQKGDIAEGYSVSREKKESFPLTVTSAQKNPTAFYLCASSISRVGNTEAFFGQGTRLTVV.

DNA of the CDR3: TGTGCCAGCAGTCTTCGACGGAGCCAAGAGACCCAGTACTTC. This gives the protein CASSLRRSQETQYF. This chain joins TRBV6-1 and TRBJ2-5; D ambiguous. Germline lookup yields CDR1 MNHNS and CDR2 SASEGT. The germline V and J ends were trimmed by 5 bases and 1 base, with 11 bases remaining between them. There are 14 residues in the CDR3.